This TCR beta chain was obtained from a study of T cells in Graves' hyperthyroidism and ophthalmopathy. CDR3 length: 14 residues. The V gene end was trimmed by 6 bases and the J gene end by 1 base; junction bases not matched to a gene: 4. From germline, CDR1 is DFQATT and CDR2 SNEGSKA (reference sequence). This clonotype came up many times. RNA transcripts yielded amplified TCR beta CDR3 regions. Using the HTBI primer set, a first-round RT-PCR was run on the TCR CDR3. TCRdb called the multiplex PCR reads again in MiXCR, with one record for every CDR3 protein. The sample carries about 290,000 distinct CDR3 sequences, about 14% recorded once.

The sample consisted of blood. The TCR sequence derives from a woman in her twenties or thirties with Graves' hyperthyroidism that later progressed to Graves' ophthalmopathy. The chain carries TRBV20-1 and TRBJ2-1, with TRBD1 matching 9 bases. The CDR3 DNA reads as TGCAGTGCGTCCGGGACAGGGTCCTACAATGAGCAGTTCTTC. This sequence encodes CSASGTGSYNEQFF.